This TCR beta chain was profiled in a study of blood T cells in healthy people across ages. Study-level findings and limits: Diversity figures based on one million T cells were deemed too low. Observed TCR beta diversity per million T cells went down as age went up. This fall followed a roughly linear course with age. Naive T cell percentage showed a strong correlation with the diversity of TCR beta.

Losses at the gene ends were 3 bases for V and 7 bases for J; bases not matched to a gene: 12. There are 16 residues in the CDR3. Germline V lookup: CDR1 SGHVS, CDR2 FNYEAQ. Then a second PCR, running roughly 6 to 11 cycles, was carried out with a sample-barcoded 5' primer and a J-beta primer mix. From the 5' RACE reads, TCRdb called clonotypes with MiXCR, one entry per CDR3 protein. The top ten clones hold 15% of a sample with about 650,000 distinct CDR3 sequences, roughly 32% of them seen once. As for this clonotype: What it binds is not known.

The receptor comes from a woman aged 80 or over in good health. V and J are TRBV7-6 and TRBJ1-2, with TRBD1 matching over 9 bases. Sequencing was carried out using blood. CDR3 DNA sequence: TGTGCCAGCAGCTTGGCGTCCGGGACAGGGATAGGTGGCTACACCTTC. The encoded protein is CASSLASGTGIGGYTF.